This paragraph covers one TCR beta chain sequence. The antigen remains undetermined. These data originate in a study of cytomegalovirus exposure and HLA in healthy donors. Germline loops: CDR1 SEHNR, CDR2 FQNEAQ (reference sequence). Trimming pared 4 bases from V and 4 bases from J, leaving 16 bases between. This CDR3 is 15 amino acids long. Study findings and constraints: In a later analysis, across HLA loci, associated TCR counts were highest for DRB1, lowest for HLA-C. The authors listed over 150 TCR beta chains as cytomegalovirus-associated.

The PCR used 60 Vbeta and 13 Jbeta primers. Sequencing was performed with immunoSEQ multiplex PCR; in TCRdb, only in-frame clones are kept and a portion is missing. Its clone listing holds about 110,000 clones. Specimen: PBMCs. The receptor was isolated from a man aged 35 to 55 in good health and CMV-seropositive. V and J are TRBV7-9 and TRBJ1-1; TRBD1 might be the D (6 bases). CDR3 region: CASSWGAGGPTEAFF. The DNA for the CDR3 is TGTGCCAGCAGCTGGGGCGCGGGGGGGCCCACTGAAGCTTTCTTT.